These 21 T cell receptor beta chains originate from one sample sequenced in a study of cytomegalovirus exposure and HLA in healthy donors (dated by TCRdb to about 2017). Libraries came from the immunoSEQ multiplex PCR assay. For the multiplex PCR, a mixture combining 60 forward primers for TCR Vbeta segments and 13 reverse primers for TCR Jbeta segments was used. What TCRdb holds here is the immuneACCESS table cut down to in-frame rearrangements. Part of the clones is not present; checked against another copy, under half of the missing clones reflect an unresolved V gene, and the others are unexplained. Within this sample are around 200,000 clones, with about 82% of them counted one time only. The top ten constitute about 2% of the sample. The sample taken for sequencing was PBMCs. Receptors were obtained from a woman between 50 and 59 years old in good health and CMV-seronegative.

The chain employs TRBV15 and TRBJ2-5, with D possibly being TRBD1 (7 bases). Germline CDR1 reads LNHNV; CDR2 reads YYDKDF (reference sequence). V shed 5 bases and J shed 6 bases, with 16 bases lying between them. The CDR3 is 14 amino acids. The CDR3 DNA is TGTGCCACCAGCGAGAGTCAGGGGGGCCAGACCCAGTACTTC. This translates into CATSESQGGQTQYF. Complete variable domain (other parts from reference TRBV15 and TRBJ2-5): DAMVIQNPRYQVTQFGKPVTLSCSQTLNHNVMYWYQQKSSQAPKLLFHYYDKDFNNEADTPDNFQSRRPNTSFCFLDIRSPGLGDTAMYLCATSESQGGQTQYFGPGTRLLVL.

The chain uses TRBV4-3 and TRBJ2-3; D is uncertain. The CDR3 loop spans 19 amino acids. Germline values: CDR1 LGHNA, CDR2 YSLEER. The V end lost 1 base, the J end lost 6 bases, and 26 bases lay between the germline ends. Here the CDR3 DNA reads TGCGCCAGCAGCCAAGGATCCGGAGAACGTACTAATGCCATGGATACGCAGTATTTT. Protein product: CASSQGSGERTNAMDTQYF.

The chain combines TRBV28 with TRBJ2-6; 8 positions match TRBD1. V was pared by 5 bases and J by 0 bases, with 6 bases of the junction left unmatched. The CDR3 sequence is 17 residues long. The germline gives CDR1 MDHEN, CDR2 SYDVKM. CDR3 in DNA: TGTGCCAGCAGTCCGGACAGGGCCTACTCTGGGGCCAACGTCCTGACTTTC. It translates to CASSPDRAYSGANVLTF.

This chain links TRBV28 with TRBJ2-5; 7 nucleotides line up with TRBD1. The CDR3 consists of 15 residues. The ends lost 9 bases at V and 0 bases at J; junction bases unmatched: 10. The germline CDR1 and CDR2 sequences are MDHEN and SYDVKM. The CDR3: CASSLGTAYQETQYF. Written as DNA, the CDR3 is TGTGCCAGTAGCCTCGGGACAGCGTACCAAGAGACCCAGTACTTC.

V is TRBV7-9 and J is TRBJ1-1; the match to TRBD1 covers 9 bases. CDR3 length: 17 amino acids. J gave up 5 bases and V 5 bases, and 15 bases lay outside the gene matches. Germline V gene data show CDR1 as SEHNR and CDR2 as FQNEAQ (reference sequence). CDR3 sequence (DNA): TGTGCCAGCAGCCAACTGACAGGGGGTATAGAAGATACTGAAGCTTTCTTT. It translates to CASSQLTGGIEDTEAFF. The full variable domain, its missing parts supplied by reference TRBV7-9 and TRBJ1-1, is DTGVSQNPRHKITKRGQNVTFRCDPISEHNRLYWYRQTLGQGPEFLTYFQNEAQLEKSRLLSDRFSAERPKGSFSTLEIQRTEQGDSAMYLCASSQLTGGIEDTEAFFGQGTRLTVV.

In regard to this clone: The germline gene is not matched at one end of the junction; a read error may be the cause. The same CDR3 also results from other DNA sequences found in this sample. J is TRBJ1-5 and V is TRBV28, with 7 bases identical to TRBD1. CDR1 is MDHEN and CDR2 is SYDVKM in the germline V gene. This CDR3 comprises 15 residues. CDR3 sequence (DNA): TGTGCCAGCAGTTCGTACAGGGGAAGCAACCAGCCCCAGCATTTT. This encodes CASSSYRGSNQPQHF.

This sequence joins TRBV5-4 and TRBJ2-7; 11 bases fit TRBD2. The CDR3 is 14 residues long. The J segment lost 2 bases and the V segment lost 5 bases, leaving 3 bases of the junction unmatched. Germline lookup yields CDR1 SGHNT and CDR2 YYREEE (reference sequence). The CDR3 coding sequence is TGTGCCAGCAGACTAGCGGGAGCCGCCTACGAGCAGTACTTC. This codes for CASRLAGAAYEQYF.

This clone is a singleton in its sample. The chain combines TRBV7-2 with TRBJ2-5, with 8 bases lining up with TRBD2. Germline values: CDR1 SGHTA, CDR2 FQGNSA. Trimming at V came to 6 bases and at J to 5 bases, leaving 14 bases not matched to a gene. The CDR3 extends over 16 amino acids. CDR3 coding DNA: TGTGCCAGCAGTATCCGGATGGGCGGGAGGCCTGAGACCCAGTACTTC. Translating it yields CASSIRMGGRPETQYF.

This chain links TRBV18 with TRBJ1-5; the D gene is possibly TRBD1 (5 bases). The CDR3 length is 13 residues. V was clipped by 3 bases and J by 4 bases, with 7 bases between them. The germline CDR1 and CDR2 sequences are KGHSH and LQKENI. The CDR3 DNA reads TGTGCCAGCTCACCCCCAGGGAATCAGCCCCAGCATTTT. Its translation is CASSPPGNQPQHF.

The chain joins TRBV29-1 to TRBJ2-2; TRBD1 matches at 9 bases. CDR1 and CDR2 (germline): SQVTM, ANQGSEA. There are 14 residues in the CDR3. V lost 7 bases to trimming and J lost 0 bases; unmatched junction nucleotides: 3. CDR3 amino acids: CSGRDRANTGELFF. The DNA of the CDR3 is TGCAGCGGACGGGACAGGGCGAACACCGGGGAGCTGTTTTTT.

The rearrangement uses TRBV11-3 and TRBJ1-1; 7 nucleotides agree with TRBD1. This CDR3 comprises 16 residues. CDR1 and CDR2 from the germline V gene are SGHNT and YENEEA. Germline trimming cut 4 bases from V and 1 base from J; bases unmatched to any gene: 9. The CDR3 DNA is TGTGCCAGCAGCTCAACATACGGACAGGAGAACACTGAAGCTTTCTTT. It yields the protein CASSSTYGQENTEAFF.

This chain joins TRBV6-1 and TRBJ2-3; D is possibly TRBD2 (7 bases). Between the trimmed V and J ends, which lost 2 bases and 5 bases, there was a span of 17 bases. CDR1 MNHNS and CDR2 SASEGT come from the germline V gene. This CDR3 has 16 residues. CDR3 DNA sequence: TGTGCCAGCAGTGAAAGGGGGGGAGCCCCCGAAGATACGCAGTATTTT. Translation gives CASSERGGAPEDTQYF.

V is TRBV7-9 and J is TRBJ2-7; 9 positions match TRBD1. The CDR3 length is 16 residues. Looked up from germline, CDR1 is SEHNR and CDR2 is FQNEAQ (reference sequence). Unmatched junction bases numbered 4, after V lost 0 bases and J lost 1 base. The CDR3 here is CASSLARGQGSYEQYF. The CDR3, as DNA: TGTGCCAGCAGCTTAGCAAGAGGACAGGGGTCCTACGAGCAGTACTTC.

The V gene is TRBV25-1, the J gene TRBJ2-1, with D perhaps TRBD2 (5 bases). Between the trimmed V and J ends, which lost 0 bases and 7 bases, there was a span of 16 bases. In germline, CDR1 is MGHDK, CDR2 SYGVNS. The CDR3 spans 16 residues. The CDR3, as DNA: TGTGCCAGCAGTGAATACCGCGGCGGGTCAGGAAATGAGCAGTTCTTC. Its protein is CASSEYRGGSGNEQFF.

This chain uses TRBV28 with TRBJ2-5; 7 bases line up with TRBD1. CDR3 length equals 16 residues. With 5 bases clipped from V and 9 bases from J, the junction kept 18 bases outside the gene matches. Germline V CDR1 and CDR2: MDHEN, SYDVKM. Written as DNA, the CDR3 is TGTGCCAGCAGTCCCTCAGACAGGGTCAGGTGGGCGTCCCAGTACTTC. The encoded protein is CASSPSDRVRWASQYF.

The chain is built from TRBV27 and TRBJ2-6; 10 positions agree with TRBD1. Germline CDR1 and CDR2: MNHEY and SMNVEV (reference sequence). CDR3 length equals 18 residues. V trimming: 5 bases; J trimming: 0 bases; junction bases outside the gene matches: 7. The CDR3 sequence: CASSQGTGVTSGANVLTF. CDR3 coding DNA: TGTGCCAGCAGTCAAGGGACAGGGGTCACCTCTGGGGCCAACGTCCTGACTTTC.

V gene TRBV7-3 combines with J gene TRBJ2-1, with TRBD2 as a possible D gene (6 bases). CDR3 size: 16 residues. V was cut by 5 bases and J by 1 base, with 15 bases left in between. Germline V gene lookup returns CDR1 SGHTA and CDR2 FQGTGA. CDR3 nucleotide sequence: TGTGCCAGCAGCCCGCGTACCGGGGGATCCTACAATGAGCAGTTCTTC. It codes for CASSPRTGGSYNEQFF.

This clone was detected a few times. The chain couples TRBV6-1 to TRBJ1-5, with 7 positions matching TRBD1. CDR3 length equals 15 residues. Germline V gene data show CDR1 as MNHNS and CDR2 as SASEGT. J was trimmed by 0 bases and V by 7 bases; bases with no gene match: 6. CDR3: CASTVTGDSNQPQHF. For the CDR3, the DNA is TGTGCCAGCACAGTCACAGGGGATAGCAATCAGCCCCAGCATTTT.

This CDR3 reads CSANRGRGTEAFF. Here the CDR3 DNA reads TGCAGCGCAAACAGGGGGCGAGGAACTGAAGCTTTCTTT. The rearrangement uses TRBV29-1 and TRBJ1-1; TRBD1 aligns across 9 bases. V was pared by 7 bases and J by 5 bases, with 8 bases of the junction left unmatched. The CDR3 has 13 amino acids. Germline V gives CDR1 SQVTM, CDR2 ANQGSEA.

The V and J genes are TRBV29-1 and TRBJ2-2; the D gene is possibly TRBD2 (6 bases). The germline V gene has CDR1 SQVTM and CDR2 ANQGSEA. This CDR3 spans 14 amino acids. The V gene lost 7 bases and the J gene lost 3 bases, with 15 bases spanning the gap. The CDR3: CSGSWGGYTGELFF. CDR3 in DNA: TGCAGCGGGTCGTGGGGAGGTTACACCGGGGAGCTGTTTTTT.

This chain connects TRBV10-2 to TRBJ1-1; 7 bases are shared with TRBD1. CDR1 is WSHSY, CDR2 SAAADI, per germline. This CDR3 has 15 residues. Trimming took 6 bases from V and 4 from J; bases not matched to a gene: 11. The CDR3 sequence: CASSRRQGWGTEAFF. CDR3 nucleotides: TGCGCCAGCAGCCGTCGACAGGGATGGGGCACTGAAGCTTTCTTT.